This passage covers 9 T cell receptor beta chains from one sample sequenced in a study of blood T cell repertoires in COVID-19. Only in-frame clones appear in the TCRdb table, and some are missing; sequencing was by immunoSEQ multiplex PCR. The sample carries 80,000 to 100,000 clones, approximately 86% recorded once. The sample was peripheral blood. All receptors derive from an older man with active or convalescent COVID-19.

This clone was seen a single time. The V and J genes are TRBV3-1 (or the pseudogene TRBV3-2) and TRBJ2-2; 7 bases agree with TRBD2. The germline gives CDR1 LGHDT, CDR2 YNNKEL (reference sequence). The trim removed 4 bases at V and 7 bases at J, leaving 12 bases unmatched. The CDR3 contains 16 residues. CDR3 nucleotides: TGTGCCAGCAGCCCCACCTTTAGCGGGCCGGGCGGGGAGCTGTTTTTT. Residues: CASSPTFSGPGGELFF.

There are a few counts of this clone. The CDR3 is CASSIQGTEAFF. The CDR3 coding sequence is TGCGCCAGCAGCATCCAGGGGACTGAAGCTTTCTTT. This sequence joins TRBV5-1 and TRBJ1-1, with D perhaps matching TRBD1 (6 bases). CDR1 is SGHRS and CDR2 is YFSETQ in the germline V gene. Trimming removed 4 bases at V and 5 bases at J, with 9 bases between. The CDR3 is 12 amino acids.

The chain joins TRBV3-1 (or the pseudogene TRBV3-2) to TRBJ2-5; 11 nucleotides match TRBD2. The ends lost 1 base at V and 4 bases at J; junction bases unmatched: 5. This CDR3 has 16 residues. Germline V gene sequence: CDR1 LGHDT, CDR2 YNNKEL (reference sequence). CDR3 region: CASSQAVSGGAETQYF. The CDR3 nucleotides read TGTGCCAGCAGCCAAGCGGTTAGCGGGGGGGCAGAGACCCAGTACTTC.

Only a few counts were recorded for this clone. This chain links TRBV6-6 with TRBJ2-7, with TRBD1 as a possible D gene (6 bases). V dropped 0 bases and J dropped 0 bases, with 12 bases sitting between them. The CDR3 contains 16 residues. Germline V gene sequence: CDR1 MNHNY, CDR2 SVGAGI (reference sequence). The CDR3 DNA sequence: TGTGCCAGCAGTTACTCGTACAGGACAGTCTCCTACGAGCAGTACTTC. It codes for CASSYSYRTVSYEQYF.

The chain is built from TRBV18 and TRBJ1-5; D perhaps matches TRBD1 (5 bases). Germline CDR1 is KGHSH and CDR2 is LQKENI. The V end was cut by 6 bases, the J end by 4 bases, with 16 bases between. This CDR3 region has 15 residues. In DNA, the CDR3 is TGTGCCAGCTCCCTCGGGGGAGGGAGGAATCAGCCCCAGCATTTT. This codes for CASSLGGGRNQPQHF.

This chain joins TRBV14 and TRBJ2-3; 7 nucleotides match TRBD2. The CDR3 is 17 amino acids. V was clipped by 4 bases and J by 2 bases; unmatched bases: 12. CDR1 is SGHDN and CDR2 is FVKESK in the germline V gene. CDR3 bases: TGTGCCAGCAGCCCCCTGCGCGGGACTACAGACACAGATACGCAGTATTTT. Translated, it gives CASSPLRGTTDTDTQYF.

The chain uses TRBV11-2 and TRBJ1-2; possibly TRBD1 for D (6 bases). Germline CDR1 and CDR2: SGHAT and FQNNGV. CDR3 size: 17 residues. The V and J ends lost 4 bases and 3 bases respectively, with 21 bases between them. The CDR3 DNA follows: TGTGCCAGCAGCTCAGATGCTAAGAGGGGGAGGGACTATGGCTACACCTTC. Translation gives CASSSDAKRGRDYGYTF. The whole variable domain, remainder taken from reference TRBV11-2 and TRBJ1-2, is EAGVAQSPRYKIIEKRQSVAFWCNPISGHATLYWYQQILGQGPKLLIQFQNNGVVDDSQLPKDRFSAERLKGVDSTLKIQPAKLEDSAVYLCASSSDAKRGRDYGYTFGSGTRLTVV.

This clone was recorded only once. Other nucleotide sequences from this sample produce the same CDR3. The CDR3 DNA follows: TGTGCCAGCAGTTCAACAGGGGATAGGACTGAAGCTTTCTTT. Amino acids: CASSSTGDRTEAFF. The V gene is TRBV2, the J gene TRBJ1-1; 7 bases align to TRBD1. The CDR3 runs to 14 residues. V dropped 5 bases and J dropped 5; count of bases not matched to a gene: 8. Germline V gene lookup returns CDR1 SNHLY and CDR2 FYNNEI.

This clone was observed a handful of times. The chain is built from TRBV5-1 and TRBJ2-7; D is perhaps TRBD2 (7 bases). The V end was cut by 2 bases, the J end by 3 bases, with 15 bases between. The germline V gene has CDR1 SGHRS and CDR2 YFSETQ. The CDR3 runs 15 residues. CDR3 region: CASSLQGGINYEQYF. CDR3 in DNA: TGCGCCAGCAGCTTACAGGGAGGGATAAACTACGAGCAGTACTTC.